The sequence of this T cell receptor (beta chain) was determined in a study of technical replicates of blood from a few donors (dated by TCRdb to between 2016 and 2019). Per the germline V gene (reference sequence), MNHNY is the CDR1 and SVGAGI is the CDR2. The trim is 3 bases for V and 7 bases for J, with a gap of 6 bases between the germline ends. The CDR3 runs 11 residues from the cysteine to the phenylalanine. The kept DNA is CDR3 alone, 33 bases in frame from the first base. Library preparation employed the immunoSEQ multiplex PCR assay. Drawn from immuneACCESS, this table holds only the in-frame rearrangements with V and J called that TCRdb kept. Clones are partly lost; checked studies trace under half to an unresolved V gene and leave the rest unexplained. This sample lists about 75,000 clones; 95% to 97% were detected once. The ten largest make up around 0.18% of the sample. On this clone itself: Its recognized antigen is unknown. Base qualities are not recorded, but no much larger clone differs from it by a single base.

Recombination joined TRBV6-6 with TRBJ1-1; confidence is insufficient to name the D gene. The sample consisted of T cells isolated from PBMCs. This receptor was identified in a human donor in good health. The CDR3 region reads CASSYSGEAFF. The nucleotide sequence reads TGTGCCAGCAGTTATTCGGGTGAAGCTTTCTTT.